This entry describes one T cell receptor beta chain. TEMRA cells were FACS-enriched, with CD8+ and CD4+ T cells isolated negatively. About 0.45 to 1 ug RNA was reverse transcribed with random hexamers. With immunoSEQ multiplex PCR, TCR beta CDR3 was amplified across 54 Vbeta and 13 Jbeta. TCRdb itself ran the immunoSEQ multiplex PCR reads through MiXCR, one entry per CDR3 protein. The table includes roughly 250,000 distinct CDR3 sequences, 90% to 96% detected once. V was clipped by 1 base and J by 4 bases, with 8 bases between them. The CDR3 length is 13 residues. CDR1 DFQATT and CDR2 SNEGSKA come from the germline V gene (reference sequence). This sample was included in a study of CD8 T cells in Susac syndrome.

The receptor's source is a human donor with Susac syndrome. V gene TRBV20-1 combines with J gene TRBJ1-3, with D possibly being TRBD1 (5 bases). The sequenced sample consisted of CD4+ T cells from PBMCs. CDR3 amino acids: CSARAGPGNTIYF. The CDR3 nucleotides read TGCAGTGCTAGAGCGGGGCCCGGAAACACCATATATTTT.